Below, 27 T cell receptor beta chains from the same sample are listed, as sequenced in a study of T-cell reconstitution after alpha-beta-depleted transplantation in children. The library targeted TCRbeta and was prepared with unique molecular identifiers. TCRdb processed the PCR reads anew with MiXCR; each CDR3 protein has one entry. The table lists about 490,000 distinct CDR3 sequences, over 9.5% of them singletons. The sequencing used PBMCs, collected before TCRalphabeta/CD19-depleted stem cell transplant. The receptors shown here come from a child aged 2 to 10 with inherited bone marrow failure, due to receive a stem cell transplant.

The rearrangement uses TRBV5-1 and TRBJ2-7; a possible D gene is TRBD2 (5 bases). This CDR3 is built from 15 residues. Trimming removed 4 bases at V and 5 bases at J, with 19 bases between. Germline lookup yields CDR1 SGHRS and CDR2 YFSETQ. CDR3 coding DNA: TGCGCCAGCAGCCTCACCTACCCGGAGGTACACGAGCAGTACTTC. This sequence encodes CASSLTYPEVHEQYF. Based on the CDR3 plus reference TRBV5-1 and TRBJ2-7, the full variable domain is KAGVTQTPRYLIKTRGQQVTLSCSPISGHRSVSWYQQTPGQGLQFLFEYFSETQRNKGNFPGRFSGRQFSNSRSEMNVSTLELGDSALYLCASSLTYPEVHEQYFGPGTRLTVT.

This clonotype was seen repeatedly, ten times or more. V gene TRBV12-3 or TRBV12-4 combines with J gene TRBJ1-5; TRBD1 aligns across 7 bases. Trimming removed 2 bases from V and 0 bases from J; junction bases left unmatched: 1. CDR3 length: 15 amino acids. DNA for the CDR3: TGTGCCAGCAGTTTAAACAGGGGTAGCAATCAGCCCCAGCATTTT. Translated, it gives CASSLNRGSNQPQHF.

This clonotype was seen at least ten times. The V gene is TRBV30, the J gene TRBJ2-7, with no clear D. The CDR3 runs to 13 residues. CDR1 and CDR2 from the germline V gene are GTSNPN and SVGIG (reference sequence). The V and J ends lost 8 bases and 3 bases respectively, with 17 bases between them. The chain's CDR3 is CAGTGPGNYEQYF. CDR3 DNA sequence: TGTGCCGGAACCGGGCCAGGTAACTACGAGCAGTACTTC.

The chain has TRBV28 and TRBJ2-5; 8 nucleotides align to TRBD1. V shed 6 bases and J 3 bases; nucleotides not matched to a gene: 6. CDR3 length: 14 amino acids. CDR1 is MDHEN, CDR2 SYDVKM, per germline. In DNA, the CDR3 is TGTGCCAGCAGCCTGGGACAGGTCGAAGAGACCCAGTACTTC. This sequence encodes CASSLGQVEETQYF. Complete variable domain (other parts from reference TRBV28 and TRBJ2-5): DVKVTQSSRYLVKRTGEKVFLECVQDMDHENMFWYRQDPGLGLRLIYFSYDVKMKEKGDIPEGYSVSREKKERFSLILESASTNQTSMYLCASSLGQVEETQYFGPGTRLLVL.

This clonotype was detected ten times or more. The chain couples TRBV29-1 to TRBJ2-7, with 8 bases lining up with TRBD1. Germline V CDR1 and CDR2: SQVTM, ANQGSEA. With V trimmed by 3 bases and J by 3 bases, 4 bases remained unmatched. The CDR3 has 13 amino acids. CDR3 amino acids: CSVETDRDYEQYF. DNA of the CDR3: TGCAGCGTTGAGACGGACAGGGACTACGAGCAGTACTTC.

Many counts were recorded for this clonotype. J is TRBJ2-5 and V is TRBV7-2, with 12 bases identical to TRBD2. Germline V lookup: CDR1 SGHTA, CDR2 FQGNSA. This CDR3 spans 15 amino acids. Trimming at V came to 4 bases and at J to 5 bases, leaving 5 bases not matched to a gene. The CDR3 DNA reads as TGTGCCAGCAGCTGGTCTAGCGGGAGGGAGGAGACCCAGTACTTC. It encodes CASSWSSGREETQYF.

The chain links TRBV30 to TRBJ2-1; 10 nucleotides agree with TRBD2. This CDR3 is 16 amino acids long. Unmatched junction bases numbered 9, after V lost 0 bases and J lost 7 bases. Germline V CDR1 and CDR2: GTSNPN, SVGIG (reference sequence). The CDR3 sequence: CAWSVLAGRAQNEQFF. The CDR3 region has the DNA TGTGCCTGGAGTGTACTAGCGGGAAGGGCTCAAAATGAGCAGTTCTTC.

This clonotype appeared a few times. The genes are TRBV6-1 and TRBJ1-2; possibly TRBD1 for D (5 bases). CDR3 length: 14 amino acids. CDR1 is MNHNS, CDR2 SASEGT, per germline. V was pared by 7 bases and J by 4 bases, with 16 bases between. The DNA of the CDR3 is TGTGCCAGCACCCTTCTTGAGGGGAGCTATGGCTACACCTTC. It encodes CASTLLEGSYGYTF.

The chain couples TRBV6-5 to TRBJ2-1; D might be TRBD1 or TRBD2, each matching 5 bases. Germline lookup yields CDR1 MNHEY and CDR2 SVGAGI. This CDR3 has 16 residues. Trimming took off 10 bases at V and 4 bases at J, with 23 bases between the two ends. The CDR3 nucleotides are TGTGCCACCATTATTATATCCGGGACCCCTTACAATGAGCAGTTCTTC. Translating gives CATIIISGTPYNEQFF.

This CDR3 is CASRTGLASEQFF. The CDR3 DNA sequence: TGTGCCAGCAGGACGGGACTAGCGTCTGAGCAGTTCTTC. The chain recombines TRBV6-2 or TRBV6-3 with TRBJ2-1; the match to TRBD2 covers 10 bases. In germline, CDR1 is MNHEY, CDR2 SVGEGT. J gave up 9 bases and V 6 bases, and 5 bases lay outside the gene matches. The CDR3 totals 13 residues.

This clonotype was counted at least ten times. V gene TRBV29-1 combines with J gene TRBJ1-2, with TRBD1 matching 7 bases. Germline values: CDR1 SQVTM, CDR2 ANQGSEA. The CDR3 totals 13 residues. After removal of 4 bases from V and 6 bases from J, the junction contained 8 bases not matched to a gene. The CDR3 coding sequence is TGCAGCGTTGTAAGGGGGCGATTGGATGGCTACACCTTC. Its translation is CSVVRGRLDGYTF.

This clonotype was counted ten times or more. The gene calls are TRBV27 and TRBJ1-1, with TRBD1 matching 11 bases. The CDR3 loop spans 17 amino acids. V dropped 5 bases and J dropped 0; count of bases not matched to a gene: 8. Looked up from germline, CDR1 is MNHEY and CDR2 is SMNVEV (reference sequence). CDR3 DNA sequence: TGTGCCAGCAGTCCCTGGACAGGGGGCGACCTGAACACTGAAGCTTTCTTT. Protein sequence: CASSPWTGGDLNTEAFF.

This clonotype was seen repeatedly, ten times or more. This sequence joins TRBV7-9 and TRBJ2-2; D not resolved. V lost 3 bases, J lost 2 bases, and 13 bases lay in between. The CDR3 consists of 16 residues. Germline loops: CDR1 SEHNR, CDR2 FQNEAQ (reference sequence). In DNA, the CDR3 is TGTGCCAGCAGCTTTTTGTCTGGGCCCAACACCGGGGAGCTGTTTTTT. Its translation: CASSFLSGPNTGELFF.

This clonotype was picked up a small number of times. The V call is TRBV3-1, the J call TRBJ2-1, with 10 bases lining up with TRBD2. From germline, CDR1 is LGHDT and CDR2 YNNKEL (reference sequence). The J segment lost 3 bases and the V segment lost 1 base, leaving 6 bases of the junction unmatched. This CDR3 contains 17 residues. The CDR3 nucleotides are TGTGCCAGCAGCCAAGGATCGGGACTAGCGCTCTACAATGAGCAGTTCTTC. Protein: CASSQGSGLALYNEQFF.

This clonotype has at least ten counts. The chain joins TRBV6-5 to TRBJ2-5; 8 nucleotides match TRBD2. From germline, CDR1 is MNHEY and CDR2 SVGAGI. J lost 2 bases, V lost 7 bases, and 9 bases had no gene match. This CDR3 spans 15 amino acids. For the CDR3, the DNA is TGTGCCAGCAAAGCCCCGGGACTAGGACAAGAGACCCAGTACTTC. Amino acids: CASKAPGLGQETQYF.

This clonotype has more than one count but fewer than ten. The chain has TRBV10-3 and TRBJ1-2, with no clear D. Trimming cost V 7 bases and J 1 base, with 10 bases left between them. The CDR3 contains 13 residues. The germline gives CDR1 ENHRY, CDR2 SYGVKD. The CDR3 is CAINTPNNYGYTF. As DNA, the CDR3 is TGTGCCATCAATACACCTAATAACTATGGCTACACCTTC.

In its sample, this clonotype was seen many times. V usage is TRBV29-1 and J usage is TRBJ1-4; D perhaps matches TRBD1 (6 bases). V was clipped by 7 bases and J by 8 bases, with 8 bases between them. This CDR3 is 10 amino acids long. Germline CDR1 is SQVTM and CDR2 is ANQGSEA. DNA for the CDR3: TGCAGCGCCAGGGGCGAAAAACTGTTTTTT. Protein product: CSARGEKLFF.

This clonotype was recorded a few times. The chain combines TRBV2 with TRBJ2-1, with 10 bases identical to TRBD2. V trimming: 5 bases; J trimming: 4 bases; junction bases outside the gene matches: 8. Per the germline V gene, CDR1 is SNHLY and CDR2 is FYNNEI. CDR3 length equals 16 residues. In DNA form, the CDR3 reads TGTGCCAGCAGTAGACGTGGACTAGCGGATTACAATGAGCAGTTCTTC. Protein product: CASSRRGLADYNEQFF. The entire variable domain, with the rest obtained from reference TRBV2 and TRBJ2-1, is as follows: EPEVTQTPSHQVTQMGQEVILRCVPISNHLYFYWYRQILGQKVEFLVSFYNNEISEKSEIFDDQFSVERPDGSNFTLKIRSTKLEDSAMYFCASSRRGLADYNEQFFGPGTRLTVL.

This sequence joins TRBV29-1 and TRBJ2-3, with D maybe TRBD2 (7 bases). CDR3 length: 14 residues. The V end was cut by 7 bases, the J end by 0 bases, with 14 bases between. Germline loops: CDR1 SQVTM, CDR2 ANQGSEA. The CDR3 loop is CSAGRGISTDTQYF. CDR3 DNA sequence: TGCAGCGCTGGGAGGGGGATTAGCACAGATACGCAGTATTTT.

This clonotype occurred many times. This chain's CDR3 is CASSLSTTTNTGELFF. The CDR3 nucleotides are TGCGCCAGCAGCTTGTCTACGACGACGAACACCGGGGAGCTGTTTTTT. The chain is built from TRBV5-1 and TRBJ2-2; D not certain. Germline CDR1 reads SGHRS; CDR2 reads YFSETQ. The CDR3 has 16 amino acids. Trimming removed 1 base from V and 0 bases from J, with 10 bases in between.

This clonotype was counted ten times or more. The J gene is TRBJ1-1, the V gene TRBV25-1, with D unclear. From germline, CDR1 is MGHDK and CDR2 SYGVNS. The CDR3 spans 14 residues. Trimming left V 4 bases short and J 1 base short, with 10 bases between. The CDR3 sequence: CASSGLKGNTEAFF. The CDR3 DNA follows: TGTGCCAGCAGTGGATTGAAAGGGAACACTGAAGCTTTCTTT.

CDR3 nucleotide sequence: TGTGCCAGCAGCCTTACAGGGGGTCCCCCCGAGCAGTACTTC. Its protein is CASSLTGGPPEQYF. The rearrangement uses TRBV27 and TRBJ2-7; TRBD1 matches at 8 bases. The germline V gene has CDR1 MNHEY and CDR2 SMNVEV (reference sequence). This CDR3 is 14 amino acids long. V gave up 6 bases and J gave up 6 bases; unmatched junction bases: 10.

In this sample, this clonotype turned up many times. The chain carries TRBV11-2 and TRBJ2-7, with D possibly matching TRBD1 (5 bases). The germline gives CDR1 SGHAT, CDR2 FQNNGV. The CDR3 has 16 amino acids. V lost 5 bases to trimming and J lost 3 bases, with 20 bases between them. CDR3 in DNA: TGTGCCAGCAGCCCCCTGCAGGGTTGGAAGGACTACGAGCAGTACTTC. This encodes CASSPLQGWKDYEQYF.

This chain uses TRBV15 with TRBJ1-5, with D possibly TRBD1 on 5 matching bases. V was cut by 0 bases and J by 0 bases, with 12 bases left in between. The CDR3 totals 17 residues. Germline values: CDR1 LNHNV, CDR2 YYDKDF (reference sequence). CDR3 in amino acids: CATSRDPGDYSNQPQHF. The CDR3 bases are TGTGCCACCAGCAGAGATCCGGGGGACTATAGCAATCAGCCCCAGCATTTT.

The J gene is TRBJ1-1, the V gene TRBV11-3; a possible D gene is TRBD1 (6 bases). Trimming cost V 0 bases and J 8 bases, with 10 bases left between them. The V gene's germline CDR1 is SGHNT and CDR2 YENEEA. CDR3 length: 13 residues. CDR3 coding DNA: TGTGCCAGCAGCTTAGATGGGGGGCAAGAAGCTTTCTTT. Amino acid sequence: CASSLDGGQEAFF.

A few counts support this clonotype. This chain links TRBV4-3 with TRBJ2-2; no definite D call. V shed 1 base and J shed 7 bases, with 10 bases lying between them. The CDR3 covers 14 residues. Germline loops: CDR1 LGHNA, CDR2 YSLEER. CDR3 residues: CASSQGDDHGELFF. In DNA form, the CDR3 reads TGCGCCAGCAGCCAAGGGGATGATCACGGGGAGCTGTTTTTT.

The chain has TRBV5-1 and TRBJ2-3; 10 bases align to TRBD2. CDR1 is SGHRS and CDR2 is YFSETQ in the germline V gene. This CDR3 spans 14 amino acids. With V trimmed by 3 bases and J by 4 bases, 2 bases remained unmatched. The CDR3 sequence is CASSSSGSSDTQYF. DNA for the CDR3: TGCGCCAGCAGCTCTAGCGGGAGTTCAGATACGCAGTATTTT.